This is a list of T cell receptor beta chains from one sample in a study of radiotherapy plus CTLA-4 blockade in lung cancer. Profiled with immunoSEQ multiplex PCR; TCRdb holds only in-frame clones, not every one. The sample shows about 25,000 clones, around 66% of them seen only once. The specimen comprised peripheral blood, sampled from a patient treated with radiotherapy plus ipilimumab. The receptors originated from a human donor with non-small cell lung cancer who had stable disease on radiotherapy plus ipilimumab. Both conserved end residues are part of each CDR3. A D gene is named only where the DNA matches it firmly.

CDR3 protein: CASSVGALHTYEQYF
D gene: -
V gene: TRBV9

CDR3 protein: CASSLRLQETQYF
D gene: -
V gene: TRBV7-2

CDR3 protein: CASSLSLAEETQYF
D gene: TRBD2
V gene: TRBV5-1

CDR3 protein: CASSIGTGAQYF
D gene: TRBD1
V gene: TRBV28

CDR3 protein: CASSFRGKLSYEQYF
D gene: TRBD1
V gene: TRBV7-8

CDR3 protein: CASSPFTGGKETQYF
D gene: TRBD1
V gene: TRBV28

CDR3 protein: CASSLRGTGRPREYF
D gene: TRBD1
V gene: TRBV14

CDR3 protein: CATSSLVSSNEQFF
D gene: -
V gene: TRBV15

CDR3 protein: CASSEIRGPTNEKLFF
D gene: -
V gene: TRBV6-1

CDR3 protein: CASSPSLAGGGYNEQFF
D gene: TRBD2
V gene: TRBV18

CDR3 protein: CASTVDRERGEAFF
D gene: TRBD1
V gene: TRBV19

CDR3 protein: CASSEGGENSPLHF
D gene: -
V gene: TRBV6-1

CDR3 protein: CATALSGELFF
D gene: -
V gene: TRBV2

CDR3 protein: CASSLGPRVNEQFF
D gene: -
V gene: TRBV5-8

CDR3 protein: CASSYSSRGGYNEQFF
D gene: TRBD2
V gene: TRBV19

CDR3 protein: CASSPPPKGGRSPLHF
D gene: -
V gene: TRBV7-9

CDR3 protein: CASKVEGGADEQYF
D gene: -
V gene: TRBV5-1

CDR3 protein: CASSISGASRRETQYF
D gene: -
V gene: TRBV19

CDR3 protein: CASAKNRVSEQFF
D gene: -
V gene: TRBV6-5

CDR3 protein: CASKRGGKNGFF
D gene: -
V gene: TRBV28

CDR3 protein: CASSFTLENTGELFF
D gene: -
V gene: TRBV7-2

CDR3 protein: CASSQDIVNEQFF
D gene: -
V gene: TRBV4-2

CDR3 protein: CASSLQLAGRGDTQYF
D gene: TRBD2
V gene: TRBV7-9

CDR3 protein: CASSSQVNTEAFF
D gene: -
V gene: TRBV5-4

CDR3 protein: CASSLAGTEETQYF
D gene: TRBD1
V gene: TRBV5-1

CDR3 protein: CASSHPPHGRDEQFF
D gene: -
V gene: TRBV4-3

CDR3 protein: CASSSQLRARGGYTF
D gene: -
V gene: TRBV28

CDR3 protein: CSASERSQFF
D gene: -
V gene: TRBV29-1

CDR3 protein: CASSQASGDQETQYF
D gene: TRBD2
V gene: TRBV4-2

CDR3 protein: CASSPSPGPNEQFF
D gene: -
V gene: TRBV5-1

CDR3 protein: CASSQLIRQPQHF
D gene: -
V gene: TRBV4-1

CDR3 protein: CASRWGLAGVQETQYF
D gene: -
V gene: TRBV12-2

CDR3 protein: CASSLNRRAEAFF
D gene: -
V gene: TRBV7-3

CDR3 protein: CASSHRDTQYF
D gene: -
V gene: TRBV14

CDR3 protein: CASSLVVGKAYEQYF
D gene: -
V gene: TRBV7-2

CDR3 protein: CASSDGQVETQYF
D gene: TRBD1
V gene: TRBV7-2

CDR3 protein: CASSQTGENTEAFF
D gene: -
V gene: TRBV4-3

CDR3 protein: CASSRTSPKETQYF
D gene: TRBD2
V gene: TRBV19

CDR3 protein: CASSFSGNANTGELFF
D gene: TRBD2
V gene: TRBV4-1

CDR3 protein: CASSTHRGVGEKLFF
D gene: TRBD1
V gene: TRBV19